These 10 T cell receptor beta chains were sequenced from one sample in a study of vaccination effects on CD4 cells after COVID-19. Their antigens remain unidentified. After expansion with viral peptide pools in the ViraFEST assay, antigen-specific CD4+ T cells were sequenced. Culture proceeded for roughly ten days, and CD4+ T cells were then isolated. Vaccine administered to participants consisted of two doses of either BNT162b2 or mRNA-1273. Sequenced by immunoSEQ multiplex PCR; TCRdb stores in-frame clones only, minus some. The sample includes around 81,000 clones, more than 60% of them seen just once. The source was CD4+ T cells from PBMCs cultured with HCoV-OC43 spike peptides, collected after COVID-19 vaccination. Subset defined: HCoV-OC43 spike overlapping peptide pool stimulation. Source of these receptors: a human donor who received a COVID-19 vaccine.

The chain is built from TRBV18 and TRBJ2-5, with TRBD2 matching over 8 bases. Germline assignment: CDR1 KGHSH and CDR2 LQKENI. The CDR3 totals 13 residues. V shed 6 bases and J 5 bases; nucleotides not matched to a gene: 5. CDR3 residues: CASSRTSLETQYF. In nucleotides, the CDR3 is TGTGCCAGCTCCCGGACTAGCCTGGAGACCCAGTACTTC.

The rearrangement uses TRBV18 and TRBJ1-2, with TRBD1 identical over 7 bases. Germline CDR1 reads KGHSH; CDR2 reads LQKENI. The CDR3 consists of 15 residues. Trimming removed 6 bases from V and 1 base from J; junction bases left unmatched: 8. The CDR3 is CASSTRTGDNYGYTF. The CDR3 DNA follows: TGTGCCAGCTCTACTAGGACAGGAGATAACTATGGCTACACCTTC.

The genes are TRBV27 and TRBJ1-4, with D possibly being TRBD1 (5 bases). CDR1 is MNHEY and CDR2 is SMNVEV in the germline V gene (reference sequence). The V gene lost 7 bases and the J gene lost 0 bases, with 18 bases spanning the gap. The CDR3 runs to 17 residues. CDR3 coding DNA: TGTGCCAGCAAGCGTAGACAGTCGGAAACAACTAATGAAAAACTGTTTTTT. It codes for CASKRRQSETTNEKLFF.

This clone was picked up a small number of times. The chain uses TRBV19 and TRBJ2-3, with D possibly matching TRBD1 (6 bases). This CDR3 comprises 16 residues. V was shortened by 2 bases and J by 0 bases, with 12 bases between the two germline ends. CDR1 and CDR2 (germline): LNHDA, SQIVND (reference sequence). The chain's CDR3 is CASSINRAPSTDTQYF. Written as DNA, the CDR3 is TGTGCCAGTAGTATAAACAGGGCCCCTAGCACAGATACGCAGTATTTT.

This clone has a single count. V gene TRBV18 combines with J gene TRBJ2-3; D is possibly TRBD2 (6 bases). Germline V gives CDR1 KGHSH, CDR2 LQKENI. The CDR3 is made up of 14 amino acids. V lost 6 bases and J lost 2, with 12 bases in between. CDR3 bases: TGTGCCAGCTCCCTTGGACTACCCACAGATACGCAGTATTTT. Residues: CASSLGLPTDTQYF.

The genes are TRBV9 and TRBJ2-4; TRBD1 matches at 8 bases. Trimming removed 2 bases from V and 5 bases from J; junction bases left unmatched: 6. The CDR3 runs 15 residues. Germline CDR1 is SGDLS and CDR2 is YYNGEE. The CDR3: CASSVGQGGQNIQYF. The DNA for the CDR3 is TGTGCCAGCAGCGTCGGACAGGGCGGTCAAAACATTCAGTACTTC.

CDR3 in amino acids: CSVLTRDRGPTEAFF. The CDR3 DNA sequence: TGCAGCGTTTTAACCCGGGACAGGGGGCCCACTGAAGCTTTCTTT. The rearrangement joins TRBV29-1 to TRBJ1-1; 12 positions agree with TRBD1. The CDR3 runs to 15 residues. The germline V gene encodes CDR1 SQVTM and CDR2 ANQGSEA. After removal of 5 bases from V and 4 bases from J, the junction contained 8 bases not matched to a gene. The whole variable domain, filled in from reference TRBV29-1 and TRBJ1-1, reads SAVISQKPSRDICQRGTSLTIQCQVDSQVTMMFWYRQQPGQSLTLIATANQGSEATYESGFVIDKFPISRPNLTFSTLTVSNMSPEDSSIYLCSVLTRDRGPTEAFFGQGTRLTVV.

The rearrangement joins TRBV4-3 to TRBJ1-2; 7 nucleotides line up with TRBD1. Looked up from germline, CDR1 is LGHNA and CDR2 is YSLEER. V lost 0 bases to trimming and J lost 0 bases; unmatched junction nucleotides: 13. This CDR3 spans 19 amino acids. CDR3 amino acids: CASSQDTRTGSATNYGYTF. Written as DNA, the CDR3 is TGCGCCAGCAGCCAAGATACGCGGACAGGATCCGCGACTAACTATGGCTACACCTTC.

The sample holds a few counts of this clone. The J gene is TRBJ2-7, the V gene TRBV7-9; no clear D gene. This CDR3 is 18 amino acids long. Looked up from germline, CDR1 is SEHNR and CDR2 is FQNEAQ (reference sequence). The V gene lost 0 bases and the J gene lost 0 bases, with 18 bases spanning the gap. CDR3 region: CASSLATPTDKSSYEQYV. CDR3 DNA sequence: TGTGCCAGCAGCTTAGCTACCCCAACCGATAAAAGCTCCTACGAGCAGTACGTC.

V gene TRBV20-1 combines with J gene TRBJ1-5, with D hard to call. V lost 3 bases and J 1 base, leaving 16 bases between the germline ends. CDR1 and CDR2 from the germline V gene are DFQATT and SNEGSKA (reference sequence). The CDR3 is made up of 16 amino acids. The CDR3 is CSASRTGPRSNQPQHF. CDR3 nucleotides: TGCAGTGCTAGTCGAACGGGTCCGAGGAGCAATCAGCCCCAGCATTTT.